Below are 18 T cell receptor beta chains sequenced from a single sample in a study of blood T cell repertoires in COVID-19 (dated by TCRdb to 2020 to 2021). Library prep was done by the immunoSEQ multiplex PCR assay. The source is immuneACCESS, and TCRdb retained only in-frame sequences with V and J called. Part of the clones is not carried over; for the studies checked, unresolved V genes explain less than half of this, and the remainder is unexplained. The sample records about 39,000 clones, 75% to 85% of which are singletons. The ten largest clonotypes hold 20% to 30% of the sample. Material: peripheral blood. The receptors stem from a man between 65 and 85 years old with acute or convalescent COVID-19.

The chain employs TRBV20-1 and TRBJ2-1; D ambiguous. Trimming shortened V by 6 bases and J by 9 bases, and 12 bases separated the two germline ends. In germline, CDR1 is DFQATT, CDR2 SNEGSKA (reference sequence). The CDR3 has 11 amino acids. CDR3 sequence (DNA): TGCAGTGCGACGTGGTGGGCTGAGCAGTTCTTC. Its translation is CSATWWAEQFF.

The chain combines TRBV29-1 with TRBJ2-7, with a possible D match to TRBD2 (5 bases). The CDR3 spans 13 residues. In germline, CDR1 is SQVTM, CDR2 ANQGSEA. Trimming took 1 base from V and 4 from J, leaving 11 bases between them. CDR3 protein: CSVEAGSAYEQYF. CDR3 sequence (DNA): TGCAGCGTTGAAGCGGGAAGCGCATACGAGCAGTACTTC.

The chain couples TRBV10-3 to TRBJ2-2; TRBD2 aligns across 14 bases. The CDR3 has 16 residues. J lost 4 bases, V lost 8 bases, and 6 bases had no gene match. Germline CDR1 reads ENHRY; CDR2 reads SYGVKD. DNA of the CDR3: TGTGCCATCGGGACTAGCGGGAGAAGTGGCACCGGGGAGCTGTTTTTT. It encodes CAIGTSGRSGTGELFF.

This clone showed up just a few times. This chain uses TRBV29-1 with TRBJ2-7, with 7 bases matching TRBD1. This CDR3 spans 15 amino acids. V trimming: 3 bases; J trimming: 4 bases; junction bases outside the gene matches: 12. Germline V gives CDR1 SQVTM, CDR2 ANQGSEA. CDR3 residues: CSVESPRDRIYEQYF. The CDR3 bases are TGCAGCGTTGAGTCTCCCCGGGACAGAATATACGAGCAGTACTTC.

This chain links TRBV6-1 with TRBJ2-7; D unresolved. V was trimmed by 3 bases and J by 5 bases, leaving 14 bases between them. There are 14 residues in the CDR3. The germline gives CDR1 MNHNS, CDR2 SASEGT. CDR3 residues: CASSDRGGGDEQYF. The CDR3, as DNA: TGTGCCAGCAGTGATCGCGGTGGCGGCGACGAGCAGTACTTC.

The rearrangement joins TRBV4-2 to TRBJ2-1; perhaps TRBD2 as D (5 bases). Germline CDR1 reads LGHNA; CDR2 reads YNFKEQ. V was shortened by 0 bases and J by 3 bases, with 6 bases between the two germline ends. The CDR3 totals 14 residues. The chain's CDR3 is CASSQEEGYNEQFF. The CDR3 nucleotides are TGTGCCAGCAGCCAAGAAGAGGGCTACAATGAGCAGTTCTTC.

This chain connects TRBV7-2 to TRBJ1-2, with unresolved D. The CDR3 contains 14 residues. With 5 bases removed from V and 7 bases from J, the gap between germline ends came to 17 bases. Germline loops: CDR1 SGHTA, CDR2 FQGNSA. The CDR3 DNA follows: TGTGCCAGCAGCCCTGGAGGGTCCGAGGGTGGCTACACCTTC. It is translated as CASSPGGSEGGYTF. The full variable domain, its missing parts supplied by reference TRBV7-2 and TRBJ1-2, is GAGVSQSPSNKVTEKGKDVELRCDPISGHTALYWYRQSLGQGLEFLIYFQGNSAPDKSGLPSDRFSAERTGGSVSTLTIQRTQQEDSAVYLCASSPGGSEGGYTFGSGTRLTVV.

A few counts support this clone. V is TRBV7-8 and J is TRBJ1-1, with TRBD1 identical over 9 bases. V shed 4 bases, J shed 5 bases, and the junction held 8 bases outside the gene matches. The CDR3 covers 15 residues. In germline, CDR1 is SGHVS, CDR2 FQNEAQ. The CDR3: CASSSQGAQGTEAFF. CDR3 sequence (DNA): TGTGCCAGCAGCTCACAGGGGGCGCAGGGGACTGAAGCTTTCTTT. The full variable domain, completed using reference TRBV7-8 and TRBJ1-1, is GAGVSQSPRYKVAKRGQDVALRCDPISGHVSLFWYQQALGQGPEFLTYFQNEAQLDKSGLPSDRFFAERPEGSVSTLKIQRTQQEDSAVYLCASSSQGAQGTEAFFGQGTRLTVV.

The chain employs TRBV15 and TRBJ1-5; D not certain. The V end was cut by 5 bases, the J end by 6 bases, with 17 bases between. This CDR3 comprises 15 residues. Germline V lookup: CDR1 LNHNV, CDR2 YYDKDF (reference sequence). The DNA of the CDR3 is TGTGCCACCAGCGAGGTGGAAGCCAGCGGTCAGCCCCAGCATTTT. It codes for CATSEVEASGQPQHF. Complete variable domain (other parts from reference TRBV15 and TRBJ1-5): DAMVIQNPRYQVTQFGKPVTLSCSQTLNHNVMYWYQQKSSQAPKLLFHYYDKDFNNEADTPDNFQSRRPNTSFCFLDIRSPGLGDTAMYLCATSEVEASGQPQHFGDGTRLSIL.

The chain links TRBV19 to TRBJ1-1, with a weak D call TRBD1 (6 bases). The CDR3 runs to 19 residues. Trimming took 7 bases from V and 1 from J, leaving 28 bases between them. Germline lookup yields CDR1 LNHDA and CDR2 SQIVND (reference sequence). In DNA, the CDR3 is TGTGCCAGTACCCGGACAGCCTGGAACACTGAGATCTGGAACACTGAAGCTTTCTTT. Translation gives CASTRTAWNTEIWNTEAFF.

The gene calls are TRBV6-5 and TRBJ2-5, with 7 positions matching TRBD1. The CDR3 covers 14 residues. Germline V gives CDR1 MNHEY, CDR2 SVGAGI. J gave up 4 bases and V 4 bases, and 6 bases lay outside the gene matches. This CDR3 reads CASSSGQRRETQYF. The DNA for the CDR3 is TGTGCCAGCAGTTCGGGACAGAGAAGAGAGACCCAGTACTTC.

The rearrangement links TRBV29-1 to TRBJ2-1, with 9 bases lining up with TRBD2. CDR3 length: 13 amino acids. The junction had 7 bases not matched to a gene; V was cut back by 6 bases and J by 7 bases. Germline V lookup: CDR1 SQVTM, CDR2 ANQGSEA. In DNA, the CDR3 is TGCAGCGTCAAGCGGGAGGCCTCAAATGAGCAGTTCTTC. Amino acid sequence: CSVKREASNEQFF.

This clone was picked up many times. This chain uses TRBV15 with TRBJ2-2; D is undetermined. The V and J ends lost 0 bases and 1 base respectively, with 3 bases between them. The germline V gene encodes CDR1 LNHNV and CDR2 YYDKDF (reference sequence). This CDR3 is built from 14 residues. CDR3 coding DNA: TGTGCCACCAGCAGAGATCAGAACACCGGGGAGCTGTTTTTT. Its protein product is CATSRDQNTGELFF.

V usage is TRBV5-1 and J usage is TRBJ2-2, with D tentatively TRBD2 (6 bases). This CDR3 contains 15 residues. V lost 4 bases, J lost 2 bases, and 12 bases lay in between. Germline CDR1 is SGHRS and CDR2 is YFSETQ. In nucleotides, the CDR3 is TGCGCCAGCAGCCGGGGTAGCGGAAACACCGGGGAGCTGTTTTTT. Translating it yields CASSRGSGNTGELFF. Complete variable domain (other parts from reference TRBV5-1 and TRBJ2-2): KAGVTQTPRYLIKTRGQQVTLSCSPISGHRSVSWYQQTPGQGLQFLFEYFSETQRNKGNFPGRFSGRQFSNSRSEMNVSTLELGDSALYLCASSRGSGNTGELFFGEGSRLTVL.

The genes are TRBV19 and TRBJ1-5; possibly TRBD1 for D (6 bases). The CDR3 spans 14 residues. Germline V gives CDR1 LNHDA, CDR2 SQIVND (reference sequence). V was cut by 5 bases and J by 7 bases, with 15 bases left in between. The CDR3: CASSYGGQGQPQHF. CDR3 nucleotides: TGTGCCAGTAGTTACGGGGGGCAGGGACAGCCCCAGCATTTT.

V and J are TRBV4-1 and TRBJ2-5, with TRBD1 matching over 7 bases. Germline values: CDR1 MGHRA, CDR2 YSYEKL. V was clipped by 4 bases and J by 5 bases; unmatched bases: 13. CDR3 length: 16 residues. The CDR3 spells CASSLAPGQIFETQYF. DNA for the CDR3: TGCGCCAGCAGCCTCGCCCCGGGACAGATATTCGAGACCCAGTACTTC.

The chain recombines TRBV10-1 with TRBJ1-1; D is perhaps TRBD1 (5 bases). Germline lookup yields CDR1 WNHNN and CDR2 SYGVQD (reference sequence). The CDR3 runs 13 residues. Trimming pared 7 bases from V and 10 bases from J, leaving 19 bases between. In nucleotides, the CDR3 is TGCGCCAGCAACGCGGACGGCAGGGTGGGAGCTTTCTTT. The encoded protein is CASNADGRVGAFF.

V is TRBV28 and J is TRBJ2-1, with TRBD2 matching 7 bases. J gave up 0 bases and V 3 bases, and 5 bases lay outside the gene matches. Germline values: CDR1 MDHEN, CDR2 SYDVKM. CDR3 length equals 16 residues. In DNA, the CDR3 is TGTGCCAGCAGTTTCAGCGGGATGAGCTCCTACAATGAGCAGTTCTTC. Amino acids: CASSFSGMSSYNEQFF.